Following are 4 T cell receptor beta chains from one sample sequenced in a study of cytomegalovirus exposure and HLA in healthy donors. The PCR ran on 60 Vbeta and 13 Jbeta primers. The assay was immunoSEQ multiplex PCR, and TCRdb's table has in-frame clones only and misses some. The table lists about 110,000 clones, less than 80% of them singletons. Source material: PBMCs. These receptors originate from a woman between 50 and 59 years old in good health and CMV-seropositive.

A few counts support this clone. The V gene is TRBV7-2, the J gene TRBJ1-5; 7 nucleotides line up with TRBD1. The germline gives CDR1 SGHTA, CDR2 FQGNSA. The V and J ends lost 5 bases and 0 bases, in that order; junction bases with no gene match: 10. This CDR3 region has 17 residues. The CDR3 nucleotides are TGTGCCAGCAGCCGGGGACAGCTTAGGTATAGCAATCAGCCCCAGCATTTT. This gives the protein CASSRGQLRYSNQPQHF.

This chain uses TRBV4-1 with TRBJ1-1, with TRBD1 identical over 7 bases. The ends lost 1 base at V and 6 bases at J; junction bases unmatched: 5. This CDR3 region has 14 residues. The V gene's germline CDR1 is MGHRA and CDR2 YSYEKL. CDR3 nucleotide sequence: TGCGCCAGCAGCCAAGGGGGACAGCGCGCTGAAGCTTTCTTT. This translates into CASSQGGQRAEAFF.

V usage is TRBV28 and J usage is TRBJ2-7; tentatively, D is TRBD1 (6 bases). The length of the CDR3 is 15 residues. Germline V CDR1 and CDR2: MDHEN, SYDVKM. V lost 6 bases and J 3 bases, leaving 18 bases between the germline ends. The CDR3 sequence: CASSRPGTKSYEQYF. In DNA, the CDR3 is TGTGCCAGCAGCCGTCCAGGGACAAAGAGCTACGAGCAGTACTTC.

This chain uses TRBV9 with TRBJ2-5, with D perhaps TRBD2 (7 bases). Trimming removed 4 bases from V and 0 bases from J, with 13 bases in between. The germline V gene encodes CDR1 SGDLS and CDR2 YYNGEE. The CDR3 sequence is 15 residues long. CDR3 sequence (DNA): TGTGCCAGCAGCCTCGGGGGGCGGTACCAAGAGACCCAGTACTTC. Translation: CASSLGGRYQETQYF. The full variable domain, in which reference TRBV9 and TRBJ2-5 provide the parts outside the CDR3, is DSGVTQTPKHLITATGQRVTLRCSPRSGDLSVYWYQQSLDQGLQFLIQYYNGEERAKGNILERFSAQQFPDLHSELNLSSLELGDSALYFCASSLGGRYQETQYFGPGTRLLVL.